This T cell receptor (beta chain) was observed in a study of regulatory T cells in long-lasting Graves disease. Study-level points and caveats: Peripheral blood alone, not thyroid tissue, underwent study. TCR diversity was lower in persistent Graves' patients than in newly diagnosed ones.

According to the study, TCR beta libraries were built with iRepertoire HTBI primers and CDR3-region Arm-PCR. Each CDR3 protein is one row after TCRdb ran MiXCR on the multiplex PCR reads. The sample includes over 350,000 distinct CDR3 sequences, around 20% seen only once; the top ten take 20% to 25%. Documented time point: persistent/refractory GD, antithyroid drugs over 5 years with positive TRAb. The TCR library was prepared using RNA isolated from PBMCs. To note about this clonotype: Its matching antigen is unknown.

Trimming left V 6 bases short and J 1 base short, with 16 bases between. The CDR3 is 16 amino acids. The germline V gene encodes CDR1 MNHEY and CDR2 SVGEGT. J is TRBJ1-5 and V is TRBV6-2 or TRBV6-3, with D possibly TRBD1 on 6 matching bases. The sequencing used peripheral blood mononuclear cells (PBMCs), collected when the disease was refractory, from a patient treated with antithyroid drugs. This clonotype was obtained from a female donor with Graves disease. In DNA form, the CDR3 reads TGTGCCAGCAGGAGGGTCGCAGGGGTCAGCAATCAGCCCCAGCATTTT. As protein: CASRRVAGVSNQPQHF.